Detailed here is one T cell receptor beta chain. Its antigen is unknown. Nothing much larger sits one base from this clone, and base qualities are not available. Repertoires were sampled repeatedly over the course of chemoradiotherapy, so clonal expansion could be followed in the tumor microenvironment. These data come from a study of chemoradiotherapy in HPV16-positive cancers (dated by TCRdb to 2021 to 2024). About the study as a whole: Using functional T-cell assays on cells from two HPV16-positive patients, the researchers defined candidate HPV-specific T-cell clones and common TCR motifs. Whether T-cell immunity against the HPV oncoproteins E6 and E7 changes during chemoradiotherapy and whether survival is affected by this immunity were examined in the study. The candidate HPV-specific TCRs and motifs were then tracked in TCR repertoires from more than 85 patients with HPV-related cancers.

Beyond this particular receptor, the publication reports: The survival association was reported for HPV16-positive patients, and the functional definition of HPV-specific T cells was derived from only a couple of HPV16-positive patients. Expansion of candidate HPV-specific clones and E7-related TCR motifs was observed in the tumor microenvironment during treatment, whereas no such expansion was observed for non-HPV-specific T cells. In HPV16-positive patients, expansion of HPV-responsive T cells during chemoradiotherapy was associated with improved recurrence-free survival.

Receptor libraries were prepared by the immunoSEQ multiplex PCR assay. Held by TCRdb, this immuneACCESS table contains in-frame sequences only and omits some clones. Under half of the omission traces to an unresolved V gene where checked; the cause of the rest is unknown. The sample records 30,000 to 40,000 clones, roughly nine tenths of which are singletons. Around 3% of the sample lies in the top ten. Looking up the germline V gene yields CDR1 SQVTM and CDR2 ANQGSEA. Compared with germline, V lacks 2 bases and J lacks 6 bases; bases without a gene match: 3. The CDR3, from cysteine to phenylalanine, totals 13 residues. This entry keeps only the CDR3 DNA: 39 bases, framed from base 1.

The sequences come from blood, collected from a patient who underwent chemoradiotherapy. This chain joins TRBV29-1 to TRBJ1-5; the central 8 bases match TRBD1. The clonotype originates from a human donor with HPV-associated anogenital cancer. The bases read TGCAGCGTTGAACCAGGACAGGGTCAGCCCCAGCATTTT. Its protein is CSVEPGQGQPQHF.